The 13 T cell receptor beta chains reported below all come from one sample, sequenced in a study of Ad26.COV2.S vaccination and SARS-CoV-2 variants. The data were produced by immunoSEQ multiplex PCR, yet TCRdb's version contains in-frame clones alone and is incomplete. This table has 400,000 to 500,000 clones, approximately 92% appearing once. Treatment meaning: roughly 18 received Ad26.COV2.S at low or high dose, single or two shots; roughly five received placebo; per-sample allocation not given. Following the first vaccine or placebo injection, samples were taken on day 63. Sequencing used peripheral blood, obtained in a trial of Ad26.COV2.S vaccine versus placebo. Receptor source: a person aged 18-65 years who received the Ad26.COV2.S COVID-19 vaccine or a placebo.

V usage is TRBV5-4 and J usage is TRBJ2-1; D could derive from TRBD1 or TRBD2 (6 bases each). CDR3 length: 14 residues. In germline, CDR1 is SGHNT, CDR2 YYREEE (reference sequence). The germline V and J ends were trimmed by 0 bases and 12 bases, with 16 bases remaining between them. CDR3 in amino acids: CASSLVASTGAQFF. The DNA of the CDR3 is TGTGCCAGCAGCTTGGTTGCCTCAACGGGGGCGCAGTTCTTC.

This clone appeared a single time. The CDR3 sequence: CASNPGLHNEQFF. CDR3 DNA sequence: TGTGCCTCCAACCCTGGACTGCACAATGAGCAGTTCTTC. V gene TRBV10-3 combines with J gene TRBJ2-1; a weak D match, TRBD2 (5 bases). Deletions cut 11 bases from V and 5 bases from J, with 16 bases between. CDR1 ENHRY and CDR2 SYGVKD come from the germline V gene. The CDR3 totals 13 residues.

V and J are TRBV19 and TRBJ2-2; maybe TRBD2 (6 bases). Germline assignment: CDR1 LNHDA and CDR2 SQIVND (reference sequence). This CDR3 contains 16 residues. V shed 3 bases and J shed 7 bases, with 18 bases lying between them. For the CDR3, the DNA is TGTGCCAGTAGTATCCGGCGGGGTGAAAGGGGCGGGGAGCTGTTTTTT. Protein sequence: CASSIRRGERGGELFF.

V is TRBV28 and J is TRBJ1-2; tentatively, D is TRBD1 (5 bases). This CDR3 region has 16 residues. Germline V gene lookup returns CDR1 MDHEN and CDR2 SYDVKM. The V and J ends lost 7 bases and 0 bases respectively, with 18 bases between them. For the CDR3, the DNA is TGTGCCAGCACCCTCCGAATTGGGGCCGCTAACTATGGCTACACCTTC. Translated, it gives CASTLRIGAANYGYTF.

CDR3 in DNA: TGTGCCAGCAGCTTAGATTATCAGGGGGAGAGGGATTCACCCCTCCACTTT. This sequence encodes CASSLDYQGERDSPLHF. The chain recombines TRBV7-9 with TRBJ1-6; TRBD1 matches 7 bases. V lost 1 base to trimming and J lost 8 bases; unmatched junction nucleotides: 11. The germline CDR1 and CDR2 sequences are SEHNR and FQNEAQ (reference sequence). This CDR3 has 17 residues.

The V and J genes are TRBV7-2 and TRBJ2-1; D is unresolved. The CDR3 extends over 15 amino acids. The germline V and J ends were trimmed by 2 bases and 0 bases, with 8 bases remaining between them. Germline CDR1 is SGHTA and CDR2 is FQGNSA. The CDR3 loop reads CASSLSPSSYNEQFF. CDR3 nucleotides: TGTGCCAGCAGCTTATCCCCTAGCTCCTACAATGAGCAGTTCTTC. Filled out from reference TRBV7-2 and TRBJ2-1, the complete variable domain reads GAGVSQSPSNKVTEKGKDVELRCDPISGHTALYWYRQSLGQGLEFLIYFQGNSAPDKSGLPSDRFSAERTGGSVSTLTIQRTQQEDSAVYLCASSLSPSSYNEQFFGPGTRLTVL.

The chain joins TRBV20-1 to TRBJ2-2; the match to TRBD2 covers 11 bases. Germline CDR1 and CDR2: DFQATT and SNEGSKA (reference sequence). V lost 3 bases, J lost 5 bases, and 2 bases stayed unmatched. The CDR3 sequence is 14 residues long. CDR3 sequence: CSASSGRGTGELFF. Written as DNA, the CDR3 is TGCAGTGCTAGTAGCGGGAGGGGGACCGGGGAGCTGTTTTTT.

The chain is built from TRBV28 and TRBJ2-7; D call uncertain. The V gene lost 5 bases and the J gene lost 2 bases, with 16 bases spanning the gap. The CDR3 runs to 15 residues. Germline V gene sequence: CDR1 MDHEN, CDR2 SYDVKM. The CDR3 sequence: CASSHAPGLTYEQYV. The CDR3, as DNA: TGTGCCAGCAGTCATGCGCCGGGCCTAACCTACGAGCAGTACGTC.

The chain links TRBV10-3 to TRBJ2-1, with TRBD2 matching over 7 bases. The CDR3 is made up of 12 amino acids. Trimming took 0 bases from V and 12 from J; bases not matched to a gene: 2. Germline CDR1 and CDR2: ENHRY and SYGVKD. Here the CDR3 reads CAISESTGGQFF. As DNA, the CDR3 is TGTGCCATCAGTGAGTCGACGGGAGGGCAGTTCTTC.

CDR3 in DNA: TGTGCCAGCAGCTCTGGACTAGCGGGAGCTATTGGCTGGGGGGACACAGATACGCAGTATTTT. Protein: CASSSGLAGAIGWGDTDTQYF. This rearrangement joins TRBV7-8 to TRBJ2-3; 13 nucleotides align to TRBD2. Germline V gene data show CDR1 as SGHVS and CDR2 as FQNEAQ. V shed 4 bases, J shed 2 bases, and the junction held 18 bases outside the gene matches. This CDR3 spans 21 amino acids.

V is TRBV7-2 and J is TRBJ2-3, with a weak D call TRBD2 (5 bases). V lost 2 bases to trimming and J lost 7 bases, with 22 bases between them. The germline V gene encodes CDR1 SGHTA and CDR2 FQGNSA. The CDR3 extends over 17 amino acids. This chain's CDR3 is CASSLRGPTGRGNTQYF. CDR3 in DNA: TGTGCCAGCAGCTTAAGAGGGCCGACTGGTCGGGGAAATACGCAGTATTTT.

This chain uses TRBV30 with TRBJ2-1; D unresolved. Looked up from germline, CDR1 is GTSNPN and CDR2 is SVGIG (reference sequence). CDR3 size: 14 residues. V was pared by 0 bases and J by 8 bases, with 14 bases between. The DNA for the CDR3 is TGTGCCTGGAGTGTACTTGGGCCGTTAGATGAGCAGTTCTTC. This gives the protein CAWSVLGPLDEQFF.

This rearrangement joins TRBV25-1 to TRBJ1-1; TRBD1 is a possible D gene (6 bases). Germline V gene sequence: CDR1 MGHDK, CDR2 SYGVNS. V lost 5 bases and J lost 0, with 13 bases in between. The CDR3 consists of 15 residues. This CDR3 is CASSPIQGMNTEAFF. CDR3 coding DNA: TGTGCCAGCAGTCCCATACAGGGCATGAACACTGAAGCTTTCTTT.